The clone carrying this T cell receptor (beta chain) was observed a few times. Its antigen is undetermined. The data stem from a study of T cell repertoires in cytomegalovirus infection. Study information: Researchers turned to recently identified HLA-C-restricted CMV epitopes as well as well-studied HLA-B-restricted ones. Both CMV infection and a matching HLA type were indicated by public TCR beta signatures.

TCRdb passed the reads through MiXCR, listing each CDR3 protein once. Of hundreds of thousands of distinct CDR3 sequences in the sample, approximately 40% were seen once. The study's findings and limits: The cumulative frequency of public TCR beta families identified carriers of CMV plus the relevant HLA. The ex vivo response was dominated by HLA-C-restricted CMV-specific TCR beta clonotypes.

The sample was cultured PBMCs, taken from culture after CMV antigen stimulation. This receptor was identified in a human donor in good health (CMV status not recorded). Some clones in this sample may be carry-over from other donors' samples.

The CDR3 region has the DNA TGTGCCAGCATAATCGGTTGGGGCACTGAAGCTTTCTTT. This codes for CASIIGWGTEAFF. This rearrangement joins TRBV2 to TRBJ1-1; D gene uncertain. There are 13 residues in the CDR3. Trimming pared 7 bases from V and 4 bases from J, leaving 13 bases between. CDR1 and CDR2 from the germline V gene are SNHLY and FYNNEI. The full variable domain, rest sourced from reference TRBV2 and TRBJ1-1, is EPEVTQTPSHQVTQMGQEVILRCVPISNHLYFYWYRQILGQKVEFLVSFYNNEISEKSEIFDDQFSVERPDGSNFTLKIRSTKLEDSAMYFCASIIGWGTEAFFGQGTRLTVV.